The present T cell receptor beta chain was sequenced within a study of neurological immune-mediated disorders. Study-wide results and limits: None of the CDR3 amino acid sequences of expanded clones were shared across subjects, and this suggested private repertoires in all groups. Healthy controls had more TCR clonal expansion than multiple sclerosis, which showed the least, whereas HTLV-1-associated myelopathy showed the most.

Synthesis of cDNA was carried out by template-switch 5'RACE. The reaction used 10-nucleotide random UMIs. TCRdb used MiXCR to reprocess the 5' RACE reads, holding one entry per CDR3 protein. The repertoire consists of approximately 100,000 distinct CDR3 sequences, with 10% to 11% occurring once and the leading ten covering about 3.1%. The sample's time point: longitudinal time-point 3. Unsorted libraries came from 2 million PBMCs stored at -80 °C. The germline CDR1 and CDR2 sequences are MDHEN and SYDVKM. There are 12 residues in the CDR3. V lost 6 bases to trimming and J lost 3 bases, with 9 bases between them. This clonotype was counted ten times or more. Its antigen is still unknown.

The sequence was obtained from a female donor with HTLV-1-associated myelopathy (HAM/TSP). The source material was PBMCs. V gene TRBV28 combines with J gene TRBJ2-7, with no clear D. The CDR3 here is CASSNENYEQYF. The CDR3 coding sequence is TGTGCCAGCAGCAATGAAAACTACGAGCAGTACTTC.